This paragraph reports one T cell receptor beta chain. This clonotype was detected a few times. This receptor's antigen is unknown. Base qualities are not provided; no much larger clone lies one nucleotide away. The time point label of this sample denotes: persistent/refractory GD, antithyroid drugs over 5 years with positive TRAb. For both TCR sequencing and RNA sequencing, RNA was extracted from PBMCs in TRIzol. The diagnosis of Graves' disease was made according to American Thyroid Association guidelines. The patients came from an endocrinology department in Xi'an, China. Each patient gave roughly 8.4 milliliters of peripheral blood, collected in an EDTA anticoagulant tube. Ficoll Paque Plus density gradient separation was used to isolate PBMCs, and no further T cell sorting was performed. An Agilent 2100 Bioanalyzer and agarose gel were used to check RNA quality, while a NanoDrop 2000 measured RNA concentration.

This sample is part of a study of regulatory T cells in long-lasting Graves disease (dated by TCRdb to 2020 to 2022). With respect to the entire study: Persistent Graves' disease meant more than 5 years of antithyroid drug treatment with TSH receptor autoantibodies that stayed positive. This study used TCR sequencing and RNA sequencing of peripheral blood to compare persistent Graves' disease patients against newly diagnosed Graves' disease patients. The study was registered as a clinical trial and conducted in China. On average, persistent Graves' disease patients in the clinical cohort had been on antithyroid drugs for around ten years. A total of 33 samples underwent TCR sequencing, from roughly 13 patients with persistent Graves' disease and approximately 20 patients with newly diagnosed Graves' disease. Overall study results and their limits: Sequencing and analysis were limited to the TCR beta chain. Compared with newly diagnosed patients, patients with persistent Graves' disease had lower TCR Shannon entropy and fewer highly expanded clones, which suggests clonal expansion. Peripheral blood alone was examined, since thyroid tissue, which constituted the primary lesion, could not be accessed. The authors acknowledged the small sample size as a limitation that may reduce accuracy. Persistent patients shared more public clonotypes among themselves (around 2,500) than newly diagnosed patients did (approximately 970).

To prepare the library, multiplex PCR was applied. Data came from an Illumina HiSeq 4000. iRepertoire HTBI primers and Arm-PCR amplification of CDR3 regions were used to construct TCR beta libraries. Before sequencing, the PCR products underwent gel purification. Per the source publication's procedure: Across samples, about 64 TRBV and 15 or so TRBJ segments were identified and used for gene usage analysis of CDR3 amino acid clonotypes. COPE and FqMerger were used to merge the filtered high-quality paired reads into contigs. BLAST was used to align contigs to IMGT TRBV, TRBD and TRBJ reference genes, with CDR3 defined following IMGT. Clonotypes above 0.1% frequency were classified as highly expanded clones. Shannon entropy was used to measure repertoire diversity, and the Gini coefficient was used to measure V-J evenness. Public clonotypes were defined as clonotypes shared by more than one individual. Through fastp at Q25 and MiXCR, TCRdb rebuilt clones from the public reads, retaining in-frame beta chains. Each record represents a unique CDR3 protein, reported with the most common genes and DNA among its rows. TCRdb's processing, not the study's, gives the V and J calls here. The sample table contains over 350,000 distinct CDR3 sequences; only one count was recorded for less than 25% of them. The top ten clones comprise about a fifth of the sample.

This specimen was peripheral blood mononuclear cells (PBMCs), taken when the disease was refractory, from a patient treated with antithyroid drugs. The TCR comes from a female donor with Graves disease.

The DNA sequence is given as TGTGCCAGCAGCGATACAGGTAGCAATCAGCCCCAGCATTTT. Its translation reads: CASSDTGSNQPQHF. The receptor chain draws on TRBV6-1 and TRBJ1-5; a tentative D match to TRBD1 spans 5 bases. Via the germline V gene, CDR1 is MNHNS and CDR2 SASEGT. Taken from cysteine to phenylalanine, the CDR3 has 14 residues. CDR3 DNA only is kept here, 42 bases in frame from base 1. Trimming removed 6 bases from V and 0 bases from J, leaving 9 bases between the germline ends.